This T cell receptor beta chain is drawn from a study of T cells after yellow fever vaccination. Notes on the study in general: Most clones from primary vaccination were detected again post-booster (approximately 96% CD4, around 88% CD8).

The germline V gene has CDR1 DFQATT and CDR2 SNEGSKA (reference sequence). With V trimmed by 2 bases and J by 0 bases, 8 bases remained unmatched. The CDR3 runs to 17 residues. On this clonotype: The antigen is unknown.

Using its own MiXCR run on the 5' RACE reads, TCRdb lists one record per CDR3 protein. The sample contains 500,000 to 650,000 distinct CDR3 sequences, roughly 14% of which appear only once. The source material was PBMCs, sampled on the day of the yellow fever booster vaccination. The sequence was obtained from a man younger than 40 who received the YFV17D yellow fever vaccine. This chain uses TRBV20-1 with TRBJ2-1; 9 nucleotides line up with TRBD2. Written as DNA, the CDR3 is TGCAGTGCTAGATTAGCGGGAGTCCCCTCCTCCTACAATGAGCAGTTCTTC. This sequence encodes CSARLAGVPSSYNEQFF.